This T cell receptor beta chain was profiled in a study of cytomegalovirus exposure and HLA in healthy donors (dated by TCRdb to the late 2010s). Turning to the overall study: In an earlier analysis of some 610 of the donors, around 290 Gb of sequence data and some 100 million unique TCR beta sequences from 150 million to 200 million T cells were reported. Across under 500 genotyped donors of the cohort, an average of roughly 230,000 unique TCR beta nucleotide sequences per donor were sequenced, and 15% to 20% of those sequences were non-productive. A later analysis re-examined previously published TCR beta repertoires from over 500 donors and added high-resolution HLA genotyping to investigate patterns of TCR occurrence. A later genetic analysis took genome-wide SNP genotypes for about three fifths of the 666 donors and used that subset as a discovery cohort. Roughly 5 DR-DQ haplotypes were treated as single units for association and clustering because of strong linkage in the cohort. Using immunosequencing, the study profiled T cell repertoires from 640 or so subjects and related those repertoires to cytomegalovirus serostatus. All discovery cohort repertoires had been generated using a single sequencing platform. Roughly 300 gigabases of sequencing data and around 85 million unique TCR sequences made up an early release that covered 640 HLA-typed donors. Typing coverage varied by locus: roughly 620-640 donors for A, B, C, DRB1 and DQB1; approximately 560 for DQA1; more than 600 for DPA1; approximately 450 for DPB1. Donor age, sex, ethnicity and CMV serostatus were compiled alongside the repertoire data. HLA typing covered class I and class II loci at four-digit resolution. Among the roughly 380 genotyped donors, approximately 76% belonged to the genetic ancestry cluster associated with self-reported Caucasian donors. A separate validation cohort of over 95 different subjects was used in addition to the roughly 700-subject first cohort. The study was designed to test whether signatures of past pathogen exposure could be identified by cataloging public T cell receptors. In an earlier analysis of roughly 540 of the donors, high-throughput TCR beta sequencing was used to judge whether each TCR beta V gene segment behaved as functional or pseudogenic. To predict cytomegalovirus infection status, the study combined high-throughput TCR immunosequencing, statistical association of individual TCRs with disease status, and machine learning. Rather than drawing on any new phenotypic data, the later analysis identified candidate immune exposures from TCR beta sequences and the way those sequences occurred across donors.

On this clone itself: It has no known antigen specificity. The sample holds no much larger clone one base away, and base qualities are not on file.

General conclusions and limits of the study: Seventeen rarely observed V segments, including chromosome 9 orphons, were excluded from the earlier analysis of approximately 500 of the donors because counts were too low. Linkage disequilibrium might explain the correlated functional status among segregating V segments, but an unknown experimental factor could not be excluded. When HLA alleles, especially DR and DQ, strongly co-occurred, attributing TCR associations to individual alleles was difficult. A cluster of highly shared sequence variants was judged likely to represent a technical artifact of the sequencing pipeline. A further reported finding was that TCR beta sequences accurately predicted the HLA-A and HLA-B alleles for most subjects in the first cohort. In a later genetic analysis, a missense DCLRE1C variant was associated with V-gene and J-gene trimming of TCR beta chains, and the association was replicated in an independent cohort. In an earlier analysis of around 600 of the donors, most TCR beta V segments appeared in productive rearrangements about 87% or about 30% of the time, broadly matching IMGT annotations. Across donors, most TCR sequences were observed very rarely, whereas some public TCRs were present in many individuals. Sequencing depth was assumed to be roughly uniform across donors in the presence/absence analyses, though that assumption may not hold. Several of the top co-occurrence clusters appeared to be linked to parvovirus B19, influenza, CMV and Epstein-Barr virus, according to a later analysis. The study gave a list of under 200 TCR beta chains associated with cytomegalovirus. The cohort was sequenced for TCR beta chains only, and without alpha or paired-chain data the features that could be detected were limited. In a later analysis, HLA-associated TCR beta chains showed more clonal expansion and lower generation probabilities than non-associated chains that were equally common. It was suggested by the authors that the approach could potentially be generalized to other disease states and immunological phenotypes. Because some donors lacked HLA typing at each locus, the association tests relied only on the typed subset. According to a later analysis, TCR association rates differed among HLA loci, with DRB1 alleles showing the most associated TCRs and HLA-C alleles showing the fewest. Specific HLA alleles were associated with over 15,000 TCR beta sequences at a false discovery rate of 0.05 in a later analysis. The 87-base-pair reads could not distinguish some IMGT-functional V segments, including TRBV6-2 and TRBV6-3, so those segments were excluded. In vitro tests confirmed that a few of the cytomegalovirus-associated TCR beta chains recognize cytomegalovirus antigens. In a later genetic analysis, fewer N-insertions in productive TCRs were reported among donors in an Asian-associated ancestry cluster than the roughly 700-donor mean. In both the original and validation cohorts, the classifier was reported to diagnose cytomegalovirus status with high specificity and sensitivity. A later analysis found that most CMV-associated TCR beta chains appeared HLA-restricted, with HLA associations seemingly driven largely by CMV exposure. Immune exposure information for the cohort was limited to CMV serostatus.

The cohort consisted of 670 or so healthy bone marrow donors. Cohort members were all nominally healthy when sampled, although unrecorded immune exposures were likely present. The donor tested CMV seropositive and was one of the 289 seropositive cohort members. Each donor provided a peripheral blood sample, and peripheral blood mononuclear cells were used for TCR beta sequencing. The Qiagen DNeasy Blood Extraction Kit was used to extract genomic DNA from the blood cell samples. The library was prepared using the immunoSEQ multiplex PCR assay. The multiplex PCR relied on a mix of 60 forward primers for TCR Vbeta segments and 13 reverse primers for TCR Jbeta segments. The CDR3 region of rearranged TCR beta genes was amplified from genomic DNA with a multiplex PCR assay. Amplified TCR beta libraries were sequenced as 87-base-pair reads on the Illumina HiSeq System. In the paper's pipeline: A later analysis counted about 82 million unique TCR beta chains across the 500 to 850 repertoires, and some 12 million of these chains were shared by at least two donors. To remove PCR and sequencing errors, raw reads were error-corrected and collapsed into unique sequences using a nearest-neighbor algorithm that merged closely related sequences. CDR3 sequences were aligned to IMGT reference sequences to assign V, D and J gene segments. Each retained sequence needed at least a six-nucleotide match to both a V gene segment and a J gene segment. A rearrangement was called productive if the CDR3 had no stop codons and remained in frame with V and J, and every other rearrangement was called non-productive. Following IMGT convention, CDR3 was defined as the stretch from the second conserved V-encoded cysteine up to the conserved J-encoded phenylalanine. In an earlier analysis of more than 550 of the donors, sequences lacking an unambiguous match to a single V gene segment were excluded. In an earlier analysis of some 590 of the donors, a V segment was called functional when productive rearrangements were above 56.7%, and segregating when the standard deviation between donors exceeded 5%. To diagnose cytomegalovirus status from the catalog of TCR beta chain sequences, a statistical classification framework was built. In a later analysis, TCR nucleotide sequences were compared against IMGT/GENE-DB human TR gene sequences so that V and J genes could be assigned. The TCRdist pipeline was used in a later analysis to assign CDR3 sequences and most-parsimonious VDJ recombination scenarios. A later analysis defined each TCR beta chain by its CDR3 amino acid sequence plus V-gene family, and excluded reads lacking a unique V-gene family. To address suspected cross-contamination and a sequencing artifact, a later analysis removed a few hundred highly shared, low-generation-probability nucleotide sequences. In a later analysis, a clonal expansion index was calculated for each public chain from normalized within-repertoire ranks of inferred template counts. A later analysis computed generation probabilities with a VDJ recombination model fitted to out-of-frame rearrangements, and checked the results against IGoR. Hypergeometric tests were used in a later analysis to score TCR-TCR, TCR-HLA and TCR-CMV co-occurrence, with a repertoire-size bias correction applied to the TCR pairs. False discovery rates were estimated in a later analysis by permuting HLA or CMV assignments 20 times. In a later analysis, co-occurring TCRs were grouped using DBSCAN, with TCRdist sequence similarity added in when clustering inside HLA-allele-positive subsets. Repertoires with fewer than 30,000 or more than 120,000 public chains were left out of co-occurrence clustering, as were about 5 repertoires with anomalous nucleotide sharing. Entries here come from immuneACCESS through TCRdb and include only in-frame sequences with V and J called. Some clones fail to appear in such tables; in the studies checked, an unresolved V gene covers under half of the shortfall, and the cause of the remainder is unknown. V, J and clone size are taken as reported in that table, and D and trimming were inferred from the DNA itself. The sample table contains roughly 180,000 clones; only one count was recorded for around four fifths of them. The biggest ten clones account for more than 4% of the sample.

V is cut by 0 bases and J by 1 base, and the space between the germline ends is 12 bases. Based on the germline V gene, the CDR1 and CDR2 sequences are MRHNA and SNTAGT. The CDR3 starts with the cysteine, ends with the phenylalanine, and has 16 residues. Only the CDR3 part of the read is kept: 48 bases, read in frame from the first base. Sequencing was performed on PBMCs. The origin of this receptor is a girl aged 10-17 years in good health and CMV-seropositive. The chain is assembled from TRBV6-4 and TRBJ1-2, with the D gene call left open. This receptor has the CDR3 CASSDSVAPCNYGYTF. The nucleotide sequence reads TGTGCCAGCAGTGACTCTGTGGCTCCTTGTAACTATGGCTACACCTTC.